The 20 T cell receptor beta chains listed next were all sequenced from one sample in a study of post-analysis software for immune sequencing data. Study-wide results and limits: The five TRBV segments detected at higher frequency in patients than in controls included TRBV5-6, TRBV5-1 and TRBV20-1.

Incorporated into the TCR beta cDNA libraries were unique molecular identifiers, which served to reduce PCR and sequencing biases. TCRdb re-analysed the PCR reads in MiXCR, keeping a single row per CDR3 protein. The repertoire has about 150,000 distinct CDR3 sequences, approximately 31% of them found once; the top ten carry 1.5%. The antigens these receptors bind are not known. Sequencing was done on a sample of blood. These receptors were taken from a girl aged 10 to 17 with multiple sclerosis.

Details on this clonotype: One junction end disagrees with the germline gene, perhaps due to a read error. The V and J genes are TRBV5-1 and TRBJ2-1; 9 bases are a match to TRBD2. The CDR3 consists of 16 residues. The V gene's germline CDR1 is SGHRS and CDR2 YFSETQ. This CDR3 reads CANSLLEREANNEQFF. CDR3 DNA sequence: TGCGCCAACAGCTTGTTGGAGCGGGAGGCGAACAATGAGCAGTTCTTC.

This chain joins TRBV14 and TRBJ1-2, with D perhaps TRBD1 (6 bases). Per the germline V gene, CDR1 is SGHDN and CDR2 is FVKESK. V shed 1 base and J shed 4 bases, with 13 bases lying between them. The CDR3 extends over 15 amino acids. CDR3 region: CASSQASGTPYGYTF. The CDR3 DNA reads TGTGCCAGCAGCCAAGCATCCGGGACACCCTATGGCTACACCTTC.

This clonotype was observed many times. The chain is built from TRBV24-1 and TRBJ2-5; TRBD2 aligns across 14 bases. The CDR3 totals 15 residues. Germline V gene sequence: CDR1 KGHDR, CDR2 SFDVKD. V dropped 9 bases and J dropped 4; count of bases not matched to a gene: 6. CDR3 coding DNA: TGTGCCACCGGGGGGACTAGCGGGAGCCTAGAGACCCAGTACTTC. Residues: CATGGTSGSLETQYF.

Remarks on this clonotype: A read error may be the cause here, since a much bigger clone is one base away. V is TRBV12-3 or TRBV12-4 and J is TRBJ2-6; a possible D gene is TRBD1 (6 bases). The CDR3 extends over 14 amino acids. The CDR3 DNA reads TGTGCCAGCCTACAGGGCTCTGGGGCCAACGTCCGGACTTTC. Its protein is CASLQGSGANVRTF.

The chain links TRBV7-9 to TRBJ2-3, with 12 bases identical to TRBD2. The CDR3 length is 16 residues. Germline-derived CDR1 and CDR2 are SEHNR and FQNEAQ (reference sequence). V was pared by 5 bases and J by 5 bases, with 8 bases of the junction left unmatched. CDR3 sequence reads: CASSLLAGGQGDTQYF. For the CDR3, the DNA is TGTGCCAGCAGCCTGCTAGCGGGGGGGCAAGGAGATACGCAGTATTTT.

On this clonotype: This may be a read error, as it is one base from a much larger clone. This sequence joins TRBV4-1 and TRBJ2-1; D is uncertain. The CDR3 is 18 residues long. The V gene's germline CDR1 is MGHRA and CDR2 YSYEKL. DNA for the CDR3: TGCGCCAGCAGCCAAGATTCGGCCCAAAGAGTACCCTACAGTGAGCAGTTCTTC. This codes for CASSQDSAQRVPYSEQFF.

This clonotype was seen ten or more times. The CDR3 DNA reads as TGCAGCGTTGAAGATCTTCCTGAGCGCTCCTACAATGAGCAGTTCTTC. It is translated as CSVEDLPERSYNEQFF. The rearrangement joins TRBV29-1 to TRBJ2-1; no clear D. The CDR3 totals 16 residues. Trimming cost V 0 bases and J 0 bases, with 12 bases left between them. Germline loops: CDR1 SQVTM, CDR2 ANQGSEA.

CDR3 in amino acids: CASSYVSTRIYEQYF. The CDR3 DNA reads TGTGCCAGCAGTTACGTGAGTACCCGTATCTACGAGCAGTACTTC. The chain employs TRBV6-5 and TRBJ2-7; D is unclear. Germline CDR1 is MNHEY and CDR2 is SVGAGI. The V gene lost 2 bases and the J gene lost 3 bases, with 14 bases spanning the gap. The length of the CDR3 is 15 residues.

This chain links TRBV7-8 with TRBJ1-1, with a possible D match to TRBD1 (6 bases). The CDR3 is made up of 15 amino acids. Trimming shortened V by 3 bases and J by 6 bases, and 17 bases separated the two germline ends. Germline loops: CDR1 SGHVS, CDR2 FQNEAQ. The CDR3 spells CASSFGTRGGAEAFF. In nucleotides, the CDR3 is TGTGCCAGCAGCTTTGGAACCAGGGGAGGTGCTGAAGCTTTCTTT.

The rearrangement links TRBV5-1 to TRBJ1-2, with 8 bases aligning to TRBD1. In germline, CDR1 is SGHRS, CDR2 YFSETQ. The CDR3 consists of 15 residues. The CDR3 loop reads CDTLDRAYPGYGYTF. The DNA of the CDR3 is TGCGATACGCTGGACAGGGCCTACCCTGGCTATGGCTACACCTTC.

This clonotype has ten or more counts. This chain joins TRBV6-1 and TRBJ2-1; D gene unclear. This CDR3 comprises 11 residues. Trimming took 6 bases from V and 3 from J, leaving 3 bases between them. CDR1 and CDR2 from the germline V gene are MNHNS and SASEGT. CDR3 DNA: TGTGCCAGCAGGAACTACAATGAGCAGTTCTTC. Protein product: CASRNYNEQFF.

On this clonotype itself: Given a much more abundant clone one base away, this may be a read error. V is TRBV7-2 and J is TRBJ2-1; TRBD1 agrees at 8 bases. V shed 3 bases and J 9 bases; nucleotides not matched to a gene: 7. Germline-derived CDR1 and CDR2 are SGHTA and FQGNSA. The CDR3 has 14 amino acids. The CDR3 loop reads CASSLQAGGGEQFF. CDR3 bases: TGTGCCAGCAGCTTGCAGGCAGGGGGCGGTGAGCAGTTCTTC.

CDR3 in amino acids: CASGEGIVPMNTEAFF. The DNA of the CDR3 is TGTGCTAGTGGAGAGGGGATAGTTCCTATGAACACTGAAGCTTTCTTT. This chain connects TRBV12-5 to TRBJ1-1; D possibly corresponds to TRBD1 (5 bases). The CDR3 sequence is 16 residues long. Germline CDR1 LGHNT, CDR2 FRNRAP. The ends were cut back, 6 bases at V and 0 bases at J, with 17 bases in the middle.

This clonotype has a single count. This sequence joins TRBV12-3 or TRBV12-4 and TRBJ2-4, with D maybe TRBD2 (5 bases). With the DNA end fitting TRBJ2-7 better, the J assignment may be wrong. The CDR3 totals 14 residues. CDR3 sequence (DNA): TGTGCCAGCAGTTTGAGCGGTGACGCCTACGAGCAGTACTTC. It is translated as CASSLSGDAYEQYF.

There are many counts of this clonotype. V and J are TRBV28 and TRBJ2-3; D remains unclear. Trimming stripped 6 bases from V and 3 bases from J, with 16 bases between. The CDR3 is 15 residues long. Germline values: CDR1 MDHEN, CDR2 SYDVKM. CDR3 DNA: TGTGCCAGCAGATCTGGATGGCGGTGGACAGATACGCAGTATTTT. Its translation: CASRSGWRWTDTQYF.

The chain recombines TRBV15 with TRBJ2-1, with D uncertain. In germline, CDR1 is LNHNV, CDR2 YYDKDF (reference sequence). CDR3 length: 14 residues. The ends were cut back, 5 bases at V and 5 bases at J, with 13 bases in the middle. The CDR3 nucleotides read TGTGCCACCAGCTCGTTAGGAATGAACAATGAGCAGTTCTTC. This translates into CATSSLGMNNEQFF.

V and J are TRBV10-3 and TRBJ1-4; a weak D match, TRBD1 (6 bases). V lost 11 bases, J lost 5 bases, and 18 bases lay in between. CDR1 and CDR2 (germline): ENHRY, SYGVKD. This CDR3 has 14 residues. In DNA, the CDR3 is TGTGCCGTCGGTCAACAGGGCGCCAATGAAAAACTGTTTTTT. Translation: CAVGQQGANEKLFF.

CDR3 DNA sequence: TGCGCCAGCAGCCCCGAGTCGATTACGTGGGGGAACACTGAAGCTTTCTTT. Translation: CASSPESITWGNTEAFF. The J gene is TRBJ1-1, the V gene TRBV5-1; D remains unclear. From germline, CDR1 is SGHRS and CDR2 YFSETQ. The CDR3 sequence is 17 residues long. V gave up 4 bases and J gave up 1 base, with 20 bases separating them.

This clonotype was observed many times. This chain joins TRBV6-1 and TRBJ1-6; perhaps TRBD1 as D (5 bases). Trimming left V 3 bases short and J 7 bases short, with 10 bases between. The length of the CDR3 is 14 residues. Germline CDR1 MNHNS, CDR2 SASEGT. The CDR3 bases are TGTGCCAGCAGTGATTGGGCAGGGAATTCACCCCTCCACTTT. Protein product: CASSDWAGNSPLHF.

Remarks on this clonotype: Possible read error: a much larger clone is one base away. V and J are TRBV27 and TRBJ1-2, with unresolved D. This CDR3 has 15 residues. The germline V gene encodes CDR1 MNHEY and CDR2 SMNVEV (reference sequence). For the CDR3, the DNA is TGTGCCAACAGTCCCTCCGGTAGGCTCAGGAGAGGCTACACCTTC. The encoded protein is CANSPSGRLRRGYTF.